These 3 T cell receptor beta chains came from one sample sequenced in a study of blood T cell repertoires in COVID-19. Method: immunoSEQ multiplex PCR; TCRdb's copy keeps in-frame clones and lacks some. This table has 220,000 or so clones, 70% to 85% appearing once. The sequenced sample consisted of peripheral blood. The receptors stem from a woman of 80 years or more with acute or convalescent COVID-19.

The chain joins TRBV6-2 or TRBV6-3 to TRBJ2-3; 9 nucleotides line up with TRBD2. The J segment lost 9 bases and the V segment lost 5 bases, leaving 24 bases of the junction unmatched. The germline gives CDR1 MNHEY, CDR2 SVGEGT. The CDR3 is 19 amino acids. CDR3 residues: CASSGPAGGRAGGSKTQYF. The CDR3 DNA follows: TGTGCCAGCAGTGGACCCGCTGGCGGGAGGGCCGGAGGGAGCAAGACGCAGTATTTT.

The CDR3 DNA reads TGCAGCGTTTTAGGACAGGAGCTTGGCTACACCTTC. It yields the protein CSVLGQELGYTF. The chain uses TRBV29-1 and TRBJ1-2; the match to TRBD1 covers 7 bases. Trimming at V came to 5 bases and at J to 7 bases, leaving 7 bases not matched to a gene. CDR1 SQVTM and CDR2 ANQGSEA come from the germline V gene. This CDR3 has 12 amino acids.

This chain connects TRBV27 to TRBJ2-3, with D hard to call. The germline V gene encodes CDR1 MNHEY and CDR2 SMNVEV (reference sequence). CDR3 length equals 11 residues. V lost 4 bases and J 5 bases, leaving 4 bases between the germline ends. CDR3 loop: CASSSRDTQYF. The CDR3 region has the DNA TGTGCCAGCAGTTCCAGAGATACGCAGTATTTT.